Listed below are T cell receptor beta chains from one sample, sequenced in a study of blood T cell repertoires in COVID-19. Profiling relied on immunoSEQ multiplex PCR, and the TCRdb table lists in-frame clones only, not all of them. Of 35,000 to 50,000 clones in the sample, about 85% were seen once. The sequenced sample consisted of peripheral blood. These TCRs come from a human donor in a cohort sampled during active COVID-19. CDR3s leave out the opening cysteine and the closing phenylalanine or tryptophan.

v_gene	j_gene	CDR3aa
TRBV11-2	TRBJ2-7	ASSLGSGQAPYEQY
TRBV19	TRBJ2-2	ASLTGTVFTGELF
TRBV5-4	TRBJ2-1	ASSPREGSDEQF
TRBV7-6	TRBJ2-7	ASSSVRGNSYEQY
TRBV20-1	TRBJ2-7	SANRDYEQY
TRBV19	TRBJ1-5	ASRNQGTGVYMPDNQPQH
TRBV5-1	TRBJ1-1	ASSPTPSGMNTEAF
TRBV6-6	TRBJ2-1	ASSLAGTNNEQF
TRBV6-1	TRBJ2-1	ASSETSFNNEQF
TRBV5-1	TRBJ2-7	ASSSQGRGGYEQY
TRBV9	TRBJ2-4	ASSAFGAVTNIQY
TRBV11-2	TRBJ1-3	ASGDRRQSGNTIY
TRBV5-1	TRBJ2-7	ASSLGQGDEQY
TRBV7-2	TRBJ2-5	ASSLISGGAAETQY
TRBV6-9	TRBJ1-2	AREPRQGGGYT
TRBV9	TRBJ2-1	ASSATGISHNEQF
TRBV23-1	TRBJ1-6	ASTSRANSPLH
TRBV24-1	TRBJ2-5	ATSDPGGGQETQY
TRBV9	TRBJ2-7	ASSMTPGTEYEQY
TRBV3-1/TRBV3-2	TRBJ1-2	ASSPARDRVFPVYGYT
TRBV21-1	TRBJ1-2	ASSKGYGCYGYT
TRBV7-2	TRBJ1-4	ASSLAAGQGSGKLF
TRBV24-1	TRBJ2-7	ATSGGTFYEQY
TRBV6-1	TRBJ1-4	ASSEGGGEVGEKLF
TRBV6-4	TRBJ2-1	ASRPGQGANEQF
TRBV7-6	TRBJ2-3	ASSQGVSGGPDTQY
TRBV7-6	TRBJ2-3	ASSPVFGGRITDTQY
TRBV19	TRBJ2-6	ASSRGTGATGANVLT
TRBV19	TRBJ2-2	ASSPGTARAGELF
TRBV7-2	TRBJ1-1	ASWLRGGTEAF
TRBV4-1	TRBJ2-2	ASSQDRGNRGRTGELF
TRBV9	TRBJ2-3	ASSISPHTDTQY
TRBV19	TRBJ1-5	ASSHRQAPPPYSNQPQH
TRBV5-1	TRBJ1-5	ASSFNGDNNQPQH
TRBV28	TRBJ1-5	ASSSRQPQH
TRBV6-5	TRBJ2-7	ASRRSSYEQY
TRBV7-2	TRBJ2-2	ASSQDFNTGELF
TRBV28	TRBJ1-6	ASRLGGASSYNSPLH
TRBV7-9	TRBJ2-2	VAQGASNTGELF
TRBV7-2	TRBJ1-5	ASSAGRGNQPQH
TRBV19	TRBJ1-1	ASSSWDRGMNTEAF
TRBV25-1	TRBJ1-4	ASRYRTGRF
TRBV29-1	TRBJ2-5	SVTSGGAETQY
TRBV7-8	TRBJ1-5	ASSDTGRGLSNQPQH
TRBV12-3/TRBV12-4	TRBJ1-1	ASINFFQGQAF
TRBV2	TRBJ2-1	ASREGGSGAEQF
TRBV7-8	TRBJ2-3	ASSLGGFWTSGGPDTQY
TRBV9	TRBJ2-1	ASSVAGLGYNEQF
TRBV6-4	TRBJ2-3	ASSDGITDTQY
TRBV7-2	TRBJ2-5	ASSFGEKETQY
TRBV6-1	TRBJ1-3	ASIEGIGGRTGNTIY
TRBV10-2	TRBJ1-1	ASKGQGATEAF
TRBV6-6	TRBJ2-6	ASSYPLSGANVLT
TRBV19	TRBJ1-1	ASSMRSSAF
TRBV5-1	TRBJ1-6	ASSLGTGGLNSPLH
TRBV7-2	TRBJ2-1	ASRDSLYNEQF
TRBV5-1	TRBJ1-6	ASSQGVDTPLH
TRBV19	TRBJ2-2	ASSIGAGHGELF
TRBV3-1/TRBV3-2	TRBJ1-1	ASSQGGGGTAEAF
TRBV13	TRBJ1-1	ASSLRTEAF